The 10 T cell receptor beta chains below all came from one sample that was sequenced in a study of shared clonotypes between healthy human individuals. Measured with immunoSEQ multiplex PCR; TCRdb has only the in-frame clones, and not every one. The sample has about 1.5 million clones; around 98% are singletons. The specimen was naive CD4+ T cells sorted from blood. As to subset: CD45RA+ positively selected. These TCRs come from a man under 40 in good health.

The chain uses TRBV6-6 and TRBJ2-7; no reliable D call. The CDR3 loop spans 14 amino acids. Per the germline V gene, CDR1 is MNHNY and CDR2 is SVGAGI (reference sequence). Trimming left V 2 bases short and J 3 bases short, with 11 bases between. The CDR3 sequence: CASSYDTRYYEQYF. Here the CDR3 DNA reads TGTGCCAGCAGTTACGACACCAGATACTACGAGCAGTACTTC.

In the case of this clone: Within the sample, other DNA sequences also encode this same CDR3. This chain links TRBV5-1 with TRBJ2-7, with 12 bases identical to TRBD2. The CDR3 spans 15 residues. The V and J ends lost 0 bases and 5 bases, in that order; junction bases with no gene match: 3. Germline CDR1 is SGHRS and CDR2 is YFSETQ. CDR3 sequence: CASSLGLAGVDEQYF. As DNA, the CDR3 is TGCGCCAGCAGCTTGGGACTAGCGGGAGTAGACGAGCAGTACTTC.

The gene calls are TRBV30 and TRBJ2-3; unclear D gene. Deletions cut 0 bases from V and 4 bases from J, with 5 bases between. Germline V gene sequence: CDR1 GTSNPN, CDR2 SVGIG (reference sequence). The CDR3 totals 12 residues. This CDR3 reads CAWSVRADTQYF. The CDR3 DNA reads TGTGCCTGGAGTGTACGGGCAGATACGCAGTATTTT. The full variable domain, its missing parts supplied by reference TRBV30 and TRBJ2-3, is SQTIHQWPATLVQPVGSPLSLECTVEGTSNPNLYWYRQAAGRGLQLLFYSVGIGQISSEVPQNLSASRPQDRQFILSSKKLLLSDSGFYLCAWSVRADTQYFGPGTRLTVL.

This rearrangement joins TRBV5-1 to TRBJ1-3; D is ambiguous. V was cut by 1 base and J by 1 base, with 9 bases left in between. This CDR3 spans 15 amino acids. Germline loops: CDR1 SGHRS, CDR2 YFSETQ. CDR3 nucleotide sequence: TGCGCCAGCAGCTTGATGACCGAGTCTGGAAACACCATATATTTT. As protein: CASSLMTESGNTIYF.

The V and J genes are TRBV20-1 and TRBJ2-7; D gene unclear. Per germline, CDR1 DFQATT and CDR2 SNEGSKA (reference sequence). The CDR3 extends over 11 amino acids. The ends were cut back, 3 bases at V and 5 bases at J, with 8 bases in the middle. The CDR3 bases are TGCAGTGCTAGTTCTCCGGACGAGCAGTACTTC. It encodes CSASSPDEQYF.

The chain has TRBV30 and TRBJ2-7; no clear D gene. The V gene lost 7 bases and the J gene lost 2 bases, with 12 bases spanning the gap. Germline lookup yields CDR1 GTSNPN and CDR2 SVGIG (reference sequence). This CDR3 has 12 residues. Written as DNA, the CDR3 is TGTGCCTTGTCAGTTGGGCCCTACGAGCAGTACTTC. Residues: CALSVGPYEQYF.

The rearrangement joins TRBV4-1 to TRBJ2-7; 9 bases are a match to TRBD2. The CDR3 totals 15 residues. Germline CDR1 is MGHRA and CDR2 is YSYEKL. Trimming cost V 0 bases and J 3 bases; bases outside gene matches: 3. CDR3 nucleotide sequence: TGCGCCAGCAGCCAAGATGGCGGGAGGGGCTACGAGCAGTACTTC. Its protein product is CASSQDGGRGYEQYF.

The CDR3 DNA sequence: TGTGCCAGCAGCGATCTGGTGTCAGAGACCCAGTACTTC. This gives the protein CASSDLVSETQYF. V is TRBV11-3 and J is TRBJ2-5; D ambiguous. Between the trimmed V and J ends, which lost 5 bases and 4 bases, there was a span of 11 bases. The germline CDR1 and CDR2 sequences are SGHNT and YENEEA. This CDR3 is 13 amino acids long.

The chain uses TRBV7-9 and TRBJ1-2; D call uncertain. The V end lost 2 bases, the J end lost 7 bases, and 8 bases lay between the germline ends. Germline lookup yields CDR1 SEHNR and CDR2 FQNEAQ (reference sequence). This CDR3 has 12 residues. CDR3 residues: CASSLSAGGYTF. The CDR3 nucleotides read TGTGCCAGCAGCTTATCGGCAGGTGGCTACACCTTC.

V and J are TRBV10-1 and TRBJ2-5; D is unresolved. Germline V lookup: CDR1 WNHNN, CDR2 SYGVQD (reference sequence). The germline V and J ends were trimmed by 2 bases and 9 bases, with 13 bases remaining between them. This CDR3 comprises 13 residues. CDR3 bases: TGCGCCAGCAGTGAGGTCCTTCTTTCGCCCCAGTACTTC. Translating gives CASSEVLLSPQYF.